These T cell receptor beta chains were read from a single sample in a study of T-cell memory formation after mild COVID-19. One entry per CDR3 protein, called by TCRdb with MiXCR from the 5' RACE reads. The table records fewer than 700,000 distinct CDR3 sequences, roughly 17% of them present only once. Source material: PBMCs or a T cell subset sorted from them (not recorded which). Source of these receptors: an adult woman who had mild COVID-19 (a few samples of this study predate the infection). Cell type and time point are not known. Both conserved end residues are part of each CDR3. The D gene is left open where the match is weak. Only some rows state a clone size, as once, few, many or a class for expanded clones.

d_gene	j_gene	abundance	v_gene	CDR3nt	CDR3aa
.	TRBJ2-2	few	TRBV9	TGTGCCAGCAGCTTACGAGAAACCCCCTCGGCCGGGGAGCTGTTTTTT	CASSLRETPSAGELFF
TRBD2	TRBJ2-2	.	TRBV11-2	TGTGCCAGCACCGAAGCTAGCGGGGGGGCCTTTTGGGAGCTGTTTTTT	CASTEASGGAFWELFF
.	TRBJ1-1	.	TRBV19	TGTGCCAGTAGTCCCTGGACAGCTGAAGCTTTCTTT	CASSPWTAEAFF
.	TRBJ2-7	.	TRBV12-3/TRBV12-4	TGTGCCAGCAGTTTTGGCGGAGGGGGCTACGAGCAGTACTTC	CASSFGGGGYEQYF
TRBD1	TRBJ2-7	once	TRBV24-1	TGTGCCACCAGTGATACCACAGGGGCTAAAAACAGGTACGAGCAGTACTTC	CATSDTTGAKNRYEQYF
.	TRBJ1-3	few	TRBV12-3/TRBV12-4	TGTGCCAGCAGCTCGAGAAACACCATATATTTT	CASSSRNTIYF
.	TRBJ2-2	.	TRBV11-2	TGTGCCAGCAGCTTAAGAAGCAGGGGCCCCACCGGGGAGCTGTTTTTT	CASSLRSRGPTGELFF
.	TRBJ2-6	.	TRBV12-3/TRBV12-4	TGTGCCAGCAGTTACAGGGATGCTGGGGCCTACGTCCTGACTTTC	CASSYRDAGAYVLTF
.	TRBJ1-1	.	TRBV2	TGTGCCAGCACCCAAAGTGAGAACACTGAAGCTTTCTTT	CASTQSENTEAFF
.	TRBJ1-1	.	TRBV20-1	TGCAGTGCTAGAAGGGGGGCTCGCACTGAAGCTTTCTTT	CSARRGARTEAFF
TRBD2	TRBJ2-1	.	TRBV7-6	TGTGCCAGCAGCCTACCCAGTCCACTAGCGGGGGGGCCCCACAATGAGCAGTTCTTC	CASSLPSPLAGGPHNEQFF
.	TRBJ2-1	.	TRBV2	TGTGCCAGCAGTGAGATAGGGGGAACATACAATGAGCAGTTCTTC	CASSEIGGTYNEQFF
TRBD2	TRBJ2-1	many	TRBV29-1	TGCAGCGTCACTACTAGCGGGATCTACAATGAGCAGTTCTTC	CSVTTSGIYNEQFF
.	TRBJ1-6	.	TRBV14	TGTGCCAGCAGCCTCCGTCGGGGGGCAGAATCACCCCTCCACTTT	CASSLRRGAESPLHF
.	TRBJ2-5	.	TRBV12-3/TRBV12-4	TGTGCCAGCAGTTTTGTCCCCCGGGAGACCCAGTACTTC	CASSFVPRETQYF
.	TRBJ2-7	few	TRBV10-3	TGTGCCATCAGTGAGCCTGGGGGGACACTAGCGTACGAGCAGTACTTC	CAISEPGGTLAYEQYF
TRBD2	TRBJ2-7	few	TRBV20-1	TGCAGTGCTGAGAGACTAGCGGGGAACTCCTACGAGCAGTACTTC	CSAERLAGNSYEQYF
.	TRBJ1-2	few	TRBV5-1	TGCGCCAGCAGCTTGAATGCAGGGCCGTTACGTGGCTACACCTTC	CASSLNAGPLRGYTF
.	TRBJ1-1	many	TRBV4-2	TGTGCCAGCAGCCAATCAGAGGGACACCTCGGCGCAGCTTTCTTT	CASSQSEGHLGAAFF
.	TRBJ1-1	.	TRBV7-3	TGTGCCAGCAGCCCCTCCACAGGGATGAACACTGAAGCTTTCTTT	CASSPSTGMNTEAFF
TRBD2	TRBJ2-1	.	TRBV6-5	TGTGCCAGCAGCCTGGGGACTAGCAATCACAATGAGCAGTTCTTC	CASSLGTSNHNEQFF
.	TRBJ1-2	.	TRBV30	TGTGCCTGGAGTGTACGATCGGGGCTCTATGGCTACACCTTC	CAWSVRSGLYGYTF
TRBD1	TRBJ2-7	few	TRBV18	TGTGCCAGCTCACGGGGGCGACAGGGGTACACCTACGAGCAGTACTTC	CASSRGRQGYTYEQYF
.	TRBJ2-7	.	TRBV7-9	TGTGCCAGCAGCTTAGTTCCCCTAGTGGAGCAGTACTTC	CASSLVPLVEQYF
TRBD2	TRBJ2-7	.	TRBV19	TGTGCCAGTAGCCAACTAGCGGGAGACAAGCAGTACTTC	CASSQLAGDKQYF
.	TRBJ2-1	.	TRBV7-2	TGTGCCAGCAGCTTACAGGGGACGGGTAGAAATGAGCAGTTCTTC	CASSLQGTGRNEQFF
TRBD2	TRBJ2-1	.	TRBV18	TGTGCCAGCTCACCTCAGCGGGGGTCGGGTTCCAATGAGCAGTTCTTC	CASSPQRGSGSNEQFF
.	TRBJ2-5	few	TRBV3-1	TGTGCCAGCAGCCCGCATGACGGGGTCACGGAGACCCAGTACTTC	CASSPHDGVTETQYF
.	TRBJ1-3	.	TRBV4-2	TGTGCCAGCAGCCCCCCGGGACAAAGCTCTGGAAACACCATATATTTT	CASSPPGQSSGNTIYF
.	TRBJ1-1	.	TRBV12-3/TRBV12-4	TGTGCCAGCAGTTTAGCAGCGGTCAGAGTGAACACTGAAGCTTTCTTT	CASSLAAVRVNTEAFF